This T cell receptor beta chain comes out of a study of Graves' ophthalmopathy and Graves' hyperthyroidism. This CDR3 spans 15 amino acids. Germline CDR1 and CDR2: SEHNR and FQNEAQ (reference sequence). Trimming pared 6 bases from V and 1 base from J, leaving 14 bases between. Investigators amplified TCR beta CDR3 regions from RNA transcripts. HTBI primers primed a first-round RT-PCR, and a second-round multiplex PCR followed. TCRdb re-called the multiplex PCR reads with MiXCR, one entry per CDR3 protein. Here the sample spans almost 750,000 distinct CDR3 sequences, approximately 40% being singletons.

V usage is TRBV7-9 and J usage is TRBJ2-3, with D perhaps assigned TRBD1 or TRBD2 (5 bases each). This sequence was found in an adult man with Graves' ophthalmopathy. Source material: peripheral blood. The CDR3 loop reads CASRSGGGGTDTQYF. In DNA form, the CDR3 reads TGTGCCAGCAGGTCCGGTGGGGGAGGCACAGATACGCAGTATTTT.